This T cell receptor (beta chain) was identified during a study of shared clonotypes between healthy human individuals. Study details: Contributing individuals were a couple of females and a few males aged 18 to 49. General observations from the study: Four donors showed sharing of approximately 5% of naive CD4 clonotypes.

Germline CDR1 reads MGHRA; CDR2 reads YSYEKL. V gave up 1 base and J gave up 2 bases; unmatched junction bases: 2. This CDR3 contains 14 residues. CD8 cells classed as naive were CD45RO-negative and positively selected for CCR7, excluding terminally differentiated effector memory CD45RA+ cells. Free of recent acute infections or vaccinations, the donors were healthy HIV-negative adults. TCRdb's copy holds only in-frame clones and misses some; the assay was immunoSEQ multiplex PCR. The sample includes about 820,000 clones, roughly 92% of them seen just once. Regarding this clone: The antigen remains undetermined. This CDR3 is also generated by other DNA sequences in the sample.

V is TRBV4-1 and J is TRBJ2-7; 7 bases are a match to TRBD2. This sequence originates from a man aged 30 to 45 in good health. Material for sequencing was naive CD8+ T cells sorted from blood. The CDR3 spells CASSQASGTYEQYF. CDR3 bases: TGCGCCAGCAGCCAAGCTAGCGGAACCTACGAGCAGTACTTC.